These 32 T cell receptor beta chains were sequenced from one sample in a study of technical replicates of blood from a handful of donors. Some clones are missing from TCRdb's copy, which holds only in-frame ones; the method was immunoSEQ multiplex PCR. The sample has roughly 80,000 clones, approximately 90% seen once. The sequenced sample consisted of T cells isolated from PBMCs. The receptor set was obtained from a human donor in good health.

The rearrangement links TRBV27 to TRBJ2-7, with 7 bases aligning to TRBD2. The germline CDR1 and CDR2 sequences are MNHEY and SMNVEV (reference sequence). CDR3 size: 14 residues. The ends lost 3 bases at V and 0 bases at J; junction bases unmatched: 2. The DNA for the CDR3 is TGTGCCAGCAGTTTGGGGAGGGACTCCTACGAGCAGTACTTC. Amino acids: CASSLGRDSYEQYF.

Comments on this clone: The junction departs from germline at one end; a sequencing error may be responsible. The CDR3 is CAMSEDMRTVYGYTF. CDR3 DNA sequence: TGTGCCATGAGTGAAGACATGCGGACAGTCTATGGCTACACCTTC. The rearrangement uses TRBV10-3 and TRBJ1-2, with D possibly being TRBD1 (6 bases). Germline CDR1 and CDR2: ENHRY and SYGVKD. The CDR3 is 15 amino acids.

The CDR3 nucleotides read TGTGCCAGCGGCCCAGGGGGCAATCAGCCCCAGCATTTT. Translating it yields CASGPGGNQPQHF. The rearrangement links TRBV11-2 to TRBJ1-5; maybe TRBD1 (6 bases). Trimming pared 8 bases from V and 2 bases from J, leaving 10 bases between. The CDR3 contains 13 residues. Germline CDR1 SGHAT, CDR2 FQNNGV.

A few counts support this clone. Other DNA sequences within the sample encode an identical CDR3. This sequence joins TRBV7-2 and TRBJ2-3; 10 bases align to TRBD2. The CDR3 loop spans 15 amino acids. CDR1 is SGHTA, CDR2 FQGNSA, per germline. The junction had 7 bases not matched to a gene; V was cut back by 5 bases and J by 5 bases. CDR3: CASSPSGRARDTQYF. The CDR3, as DNA: TGTGCCAGCAGCCCCAGCGGGAGGGCCAGAGATACGCAGTATTTT.

The J gene is TRBJ2-7, the V gene TRBV2, with 9 bases that match TRBD1. Germline V lookup: CDR1 SNHLY, CDR2 FYNNEI. With V trimmed by 8 bases and J by 3 bases, 2 bases remained unmatched. CDR3 length equals 12 residues. Here the CDR3 reads CASRTGVYEQYF. The CDR3 coding sequence is TGTGCCAGCCGGACAGGGGTCTACGAGCAGTACTTC.

J is TRBJ1-1 and V is TRBV6-5; D not resolved. Between the trimmed V and J ends, which lost 7 bases and 0 bases, there was a span of 9 bases. Germline V gene sequence: CDR1 MNHEY, CDR2 SVGAGI. CDR3 length equals 13 residues. CDR3 residues: CASNPNLNTEAFF. In DNA form, the CDR3 reads TGTGCCAGCAATCCCAACTTGAACACTGAAGCTTTCTTT.

The genes are TRBV11-2 and TRBJ2-7, with a weak D call TRBD1 (5 bases). Trimming shortened V by 5 bases and J by 13 bases, and 21 bases separated the two germline ends. CDR1 is SGHAT, CDR2 FQNNGV, per germline. The length of the CDR3 is 13 residues. The CDR3 DNA follows: TGTGCCAGCAGCCCCACGGGTCAGGGCCCTCTTTACTTC. Amino acid sequence: CASSPTGQGPLYF.

CDR3 nucleotide sequence: TGCGCCAGCAGCTTGGAAGGGACACCGAGCACAGATACGCAGTATTTT. Its translation is CASSLEGTPSTDTQYF. The V and J genes are TRBV5-1 and TRBJ2-3, with a tentative D call TRBD1 (6 bases). Germline V gene lookup returns CDR1 SGHRS and CDR2 YFSETQ. V was clipped by 0 bases and J by 0 bases, with 11 bases between them. The length of the CDR3 is 16 residues.

CDR3 DNA sequence: TGTGCCAGCAGTAACATCGGCGGGTATCCACAGAATGGCTACACCTTC. Its protein is CASSNIGGYPQNGYTF. The genes are TRBV7-9 and TRBJ1-2; no definite D call. Trimming pared 6 bases from V and 6 bases from J, leaving 23 bases between. CDR1 and CDR2 from the germline V gene are SEHNR and FQNEAQ (reference sequence). This CDR3 contains 16 residues.

The genes are TRBV7-8 and TRBJ2-3; a possible D gene is TRBD2 (5 bases). CDR3 length equals 15 residues. Germline V gene lookup returns CDR1 SGHVS and CDR2 FQNEAQ. Trimming shortened V by 7 bases and J by 5 bases, and 19 bases separated the two germline ends. The CDR3 coding sequence is TGTGCCAGCATCAAGGAAGGCGCGGGCGGAGATACGCAGTATTTT. Protein sequence: CASIKEGAGGDTQYF.

V is TRBV2 and J is TRBJ1-5; 9 bases are shared with TRBD1. Trimming cost V 6 bases and J 4 bases; bases outside gene matches: 13. This CDR3 has 17 amino acids. CDR1 is SNHLY, CDR2 FYNNEI, per germline. As DNA, the CDR3 is TGTGCCAGCAGGGCCGTGACAGGGGGGGTTCGAAATCAGCCCCAGCATTTT. Its protein is CASRAVTGGVRNQPQHF.

The chain has TRBV11-2 and TRBJ1-1, with D possibly TRBD1 on 6 matching bases. The V gene lost 4 bases and the J gene lost 5 bases, with 17 bases spanning the gap. CDR1 is SGHAT, CDR2 FQNNGV, per germline. The CDR3 spans 15 residues. CDR3: CASSSRDRGGTEAFF. In DNA, the CDR3 is TGTGCCAGCAGCTCCCGAGATAGGGGGGGTACTGAAGCTTTCTTT.

This rearrangement joins TRBV4-1 to TRBJ2-3; D is perhaps TRBD2 (6 bases). Germline CDR1 MGHRA, CDR2 YSYEKL. V lost 1 base to trimming and J lost 4 bases, with 18 bases between them. The CDR3 spans 17 residues. This chain's CDR3 is CASSQVGTGGNPDTQYF. DNA of the CDR3: TGCGCCAGCAGCCAAGTCGGTACGGGCGGGAATCCAGATACGCAGTATTTT.

The chain employs TRBV4-3 and TRBJ1-5, with D possibly matching TRBD1 (6 bases). The CDR3 length is 16 residues. V was shortened by 1 base and J by 0 bases, with 10 bases between the two germline ends. Per germline, CDR1 LGHNA and CDR2 YSLEER. The CDR3: CASSQVWDTSNQPQHF. The CDR3 DNA follows: TGCGCCAGCAGCCAAGTATGGGACACTAGCAATCAGCCCCAGCATTTT.

The chain carries TRBV28 and TRBJ1-4, with D possibly being TRBD1 (5 bases). Looked up from germline, CDR1 is MDHEN and CDR2 is SYDVKM. The CDR3 is 13 amino acids. With 6 bases removed from V and 8 bases from J, the gap between germline ends came to 13 bases. For the CDR3, the DNA is TGTGCCAGCAGCTTGACAGTATGGGAAAAACTGTTTTTT. Translated: CASSLTVWEKLFF.

With regard to this clone: The junction does not match germline at one end; this may be a read error. The chain links TRBV6-5 to TRBJ1-1, with 8 bases that match TRBD1. The CDR3 has 13 amino acids. The germline CDR1 and CDR2 sequences are MNHEY and SVGAGI. The CDR3 DNA is TGTGCCAGCAGTTACGATGGTGGACAGGGTTCGATCTTT. Protein sequence: CASSYDGGQGSIF.

This sequence joins TRBV5-4 and TRBJ2-7; perhaps TRBD1 as D (5 bases). Trimming left V 0 bases short and J 4 bases short, with 8 bases between. This CDR3 comprises 13 residues. The germline V gene encodes CDR1 SGHNT and CDR2 YYREEE (reference sequence). The CDR3 spells CASSLGRAYEQYF. CDR3 nucleotides: TGTGCCAGCAGCTTGGGCAGGGCATACGAGCAGTACTTC.

The chain couples TRBV9 to TRBJ2-3; 8 positions agree with TRBD2. V lost 4 bases to trimming and J lost 4 bases; unmatched junction nucleotides: 11. CDR1 SGDLS and CDR2 YYNGEE come from the germline V gene. The CDR3 has 16 residues. The CDR3 spells CASSPPAGARADTQYF. The CDR3 coding sequence is TGTGCCAGCAGCCCCCCAGCGGGAGCTAGGGCAGATACGCAGTATTTT.

The rearrangement links TRBV6-5 to TRBJ1-2; D is ambiguous. CDR1 is MNHEY, CDR2 SVGAGI, per germline. The V gene lost 5 bases and the J gene lost 4 bases, with 11 bases spanning the gap. The CDR3 runs 13 residues. CDR3 coding DNA: TGTGCCAGCAGTACCACGGGTGGCTATGGCTACACCTTC. Translating gives CASSTTGGYGYTF.

This chain uses TRBV6-6 with TRBJ2-1; D is ambiguous. Germline V gene lookup returns CDR1 MNHNY and CDR2 SVGAGI (reference sequence). The CDR3 covers 12 residues. Trimming cost V 6 bases and J 3 bases, with 6 bases left between them. The CDR3 nucleotides are TGTGCCAGCAGCCTACTCTACAATGAGCAGTTCTTC. It codes for CASSLLYNEQFF.

The chain links TRBV10-3 to TRBJ1-1; 8 bases map to TRBD1. Per germline, CDR1 ENHRY and CDR2 SYGVKD. Trimming at V came to 6 bases and at J to 6 bases, leaving 9 bases not matched to a gene. There are 14 residues in the CDR3. CDR3 in DNA: TGTGCCATCAGGCCGGACAGGGAGGTCGCTGAAGCTTTCTTT. Translated: CAIRPDREVAEAFF.

The chain employs TRBV27 and TRBJ2-4; D may be TRBD1 (5 bases). Trimming stripped 6 bases from V and 5 bases from J, with 20 bases between. From germline, CDR1 is MNHEY and CDR2 SMNVEV (reference sequence). There are 16 residues in the CDR3. As DNA, the CDR3 is TGTGCCAGCAGCCGCTCTTTAGGGGTGGTTGAAAACATTCAGTACTTC. Encoded protein: CASSRSLGVVENIQYF.

The V call is TRBV9, the J call TRBJ1-2; tentative D call: TRBD1 (5 bases). Trimming removed 2 bases from V and 5 bases from J, with 22 bases in between. The CDR3 has 17 amino acids. Looked up from germline, CDR1 is SGDLS and CDR2 is YYNGEE. The CDR3 sequence is CASSVSPLDTGLYGYTF. CDR3 coding DNA: TGTGCCAGCAGCGTCTCACCCCTGGACACGGGACTATATGGCTACACCTTC.

This clone was recorded only once. CDR3 bases: TGTGCCAGCAGCTTGATTCAGGGGTTGAATGAGCAGTTCTTC. Translated, it gives CASSLIQGLNEQFF. The chain combines TRBV5-6 with TRBJ2-1; TRBD1 might be the D (6 bases). V lost 1 base and J 7 bases, leaving 12 bases between the germline ends. This CDR3 spans 14 amino acids. Germline V CDR1 and CDR2: SGHDT, YYEEEE.

This clone was seen a handful of times. This sequence joins TRBV27 and TRBJ1-1, with no clear D. CDR1 MNHEY and CDR2 SMNVEV come from the germline V gene (reference sequence). The CDR3 extends over 11 amino acids. V was trimmed by 9 bases and J by 12 bases, leaving 17 bases between them. The CDR3 DNA reads as TGTGCCAGTAGTAACCTTCTAAGCACTTTCTTT. Translating gives CASSNLLSTFF.

The chain joins TRBV30 to TRBJ2-7; D remains unclear. Germline assignment: CDR1 GTSNPN and CDR2 SVGIG (reference sequence). Trimming took 3 bases from V and 0 from J, leaving 6 bases between them. The CDR3 extends over 12 amino acids. The CDR3 protein is CAWRERSYEQYF. The CDR3 region has the DNA TGTGCCTGGAGGGAGCGCTCCTACGAGCAGTACTTC.

For the CDR3, the DNA is TGTGCCAGCAGCTCCGGGACTAGACTTTACGAGCAGTACTTC. It is translated as CASSSGTRLYEQYF. This chain connects TRBV27 to TRBJ2-7, with TRBD2 matching over 8 bases. This CDR3 has 14 amino acids. V shed 6 bases and J 4 bases; nucleotides not matched to a gene: 8. Germline-derived CDR1 and CDR2 are MNHEY and SMNVEV (reference sequence).

The rearrangement joins TRBV27 to TRBJ1-2, with D possibly matching TRBD1 (5 bases). CDR1 is MNHEY, CDR2 SMNVEV, per germline (reference sequence). The CDR3 has 12 residues. V gave up 6 bases and J gave up 10 bases, with 15 bases separating them. CDR3 protein: CASSPSQGVYTF. DNA for the CDR3: TGTGCCAGCAGCCCAAGTCAAGGGGTCTACACCTTC.

This chain connects TRBV28 to TRBJ2-6, with D maybe TRBD1 (6 bases). The CDR3 length is 18 residues. The germline gives CDR1 MDHEN, CDR2 SYDVKM. V was clipped by 7 bases and J by 0 bases, with 19 bases between them. The CDR3 DNA is TGTGCCAGCACCTCAACGGGACATTCTGTCTCTGGGGCCAACGTCCTGACTTTC. Protein product: CASTSTGHSVSGANVLTF.

The rearrangement uses TRBV5-1 and TRBJ2-3; D might be TRBD2 (6 bases). In germline, CDR1 is SGHRS, CDR2 YFSETQ. CDR3 length: 14 amino acids. V was pared by 0 bases and J by 3 bases, with 8 bases between. CDR3 sequence (DNA): TGCGCCAGCAGCTTGGTGCGGGGAACAGATACGCAGTATTTT. Residues: CASSLVRGTDTQYF.

CDR3 nucleotides: TGTGCCAGCAGGCTGCTGAGGACTAGCGGGACAATGGTCGATACGCAGTATTTT. It translates to CASRLLRTSGTMVDTQYF. The chain couples TRBV7-2 to TRBJ2-3, with 12 bases lining up with TRBD2. The CDR3 is made up of 18 amino acids. J lost 6 bases, V lost 6 bases, and 16 bases had no gene match. CDR1 is SGHTA and CDR2 is FQGNSA in the germline V gene.

The chain couples TRBV7-8 to TRBJ1-1; 9 bases line up with TRBD1. The V and J ends lost 2 bases and 4 bases, in that order; junction bases with no gene match: 8. There are 16 residues in the CDR3. Germline V gene data show CDR1 as SGHVS and CDR2 as FQNEAQ. The CDR3 DNA reads as TGTGCCAGCAGCTTACCGGGACAGGGTGTGGGCACTGAAGCTTTCTTT. Amino acid sequence: CASSLPGQGVGTEAFF.